This entry concerns a single T cell receptor (beta chain). The data were taken from a study of control samples from healthy donors and cancer patients. The table came from immunoSEQ multiplex PCR; TCRdb's copy has only in-frame clones and leaves some out. The table shows about 120,000 clones, with 85% to 95% occurring only once. The CDR3 totals 16 residues. This TCR came from a man younger than 45 in good health. The chain employs TRBV21-1 and TRBJ2-5. TRBV21-1 corresponds to a pseudogene. The specimen sequenced was blood. In nucleotides, the CDR3 is TGTGCCAGCAGCAAACCAGTCGGCTTAAGGGTGGAGACCCAGTACTTC. As protein: CASSKPVGLRVETQYF.